This T cell receptor (beta chain) was captured in a study of T-cell memory formation after mild COVID-19 (dated by TCRdb to the early 2020s). For context, the study as a whole: TCR sequence clusters from the two donors were largely donor specific. In a couple of donors, T-cell clones that expanded and contracted after mild COVID-19 were followed by sequencing TCRalpha and TCRbeta repertoires longitudinally. The cohort comprised two young, previously healthy adult volunteers, one female and one male.

V is cut by 6 bases and J by 5 bases, and the space between the germline ends is 14 bases. The CDR3 starts with the cysteine, ends with the valine, and has 13 residues. Only the CDR3 DNA stays, 39 bases, in frame from base 1. CDR1 and CDR2, looked up from the germline V gene, are SGHTA and FQGNSA. Instrument used: Illumina NovaSeq 6000. cDNA libraries for TCRalpha and TCRbeta were prepared by 5'RACE using constant-segment primers, with sample barcodes and unique molecular identifiers added. RNA was extracted from every sample with Trizol reagent. Library amplification was performed in two PCR steps, and a second sample barcode and Illumina TruSeq adapters were introduced in the second step. Sequencing of libraries was performed on an Illumina NovaSeq with 2 x 150 bp paired-end reads. In the original analysis: Reads were demultiplexed and collapsed into UMI-guided consensus sequences with migec v1.2.7. Using mixcr v2.1.11, UMI consensuses were aligned to TRA and TRB V and J templates and then assembled into clonotypes. A clonotype was counted as expanded or contracted only if both edgeR and NoisET called the change significant, with noise models trained on biological replicates. For edgeR calls, the thresholds were a false discovery rate-adjusted p below 0.01 and a log2 fold-change of 1. As an exploratory analysis of dynamics, PCA with hierarchical clustering was applied to max-normalized trajectories of the 1000 most abundant clonotypes. Separately sequenced CD4+ and CD8+ repertoires were used to assign a CD4 or CD8 phenotype to each responding clone. Using fastp trimming at Q25 and MiXCR clonotype assembly, TCRdb reanalyzed the public sequencing data and kept in-frame beta chains. Duplicate CDR3 protein sequences are folded into a single record with the most common DNA and genes. TCRdb, rather than the study authors, made the V and J calls. The sample table holds 350,000 to 500,000 distinct CDR3 sequences, of which 20% to 30% were seen once. The ten largest clones add up to around 12% of the sample.

Concerning this clonotype itself: The clone's antigen remains unknown. The input lacks base qualities; no much larger clone sits a single base away.

On the study overall, not on this receptor specifically: Some responding clones were detected in pre-infection memory, which suggested that pre-existing cross-reactive memory T cells had joined the SARS-CoV-2 response. From day 15 to 85, contracting clones showed balanced CD4/CD8 phenotypes, whereas a second wave of clones that expanded from day 15 to 37 leaned towards CD4+. SARS-CoV-2 specificity of the second-wave clones peaking on day 37 was not confirmed. The study included only a couple of mild cases, and larger cohorts that include severe cases with pre-infection samples were judged to be necessary. Contracting CD4+ clones turned up mainly in the CM and EM memory subsets, whereas EMRA was where CD8+ clones were enriched.

Ficoll-Paque density gradient centrifugation was used to isolate PBMCs. Sequences were obtained from PBMCs or a T cell subset sorted from them (not recorded which). The TCR was taken from an adult woman who had mild COVID-19 (a few samples of this study predate the infection). The sample titles of this study are shuffled in the database, so cell type and time point are left out; the donor was told from shared clones. This sequence uses TRBV7-2 and TRBJ2-7; a tentative D call is TRBD2 (6 bases match). The DNA sequence reads TGTGCCAGCAGTTCCCTGGCGGGGAACGAGCAGTACGTC. Translated, this is CASSSLAGNEQYV.